Included here is one T cell receptor beta chain sequence, with context. The data are from a study of blood T cell repertoires in COVID-19. V was pared by 0 bases and J by 9 bases, with 6 bases between. The CDR3 has 12 residues. Per the germline V gene, CDR1 is SGHNT and CDR2 is YENEEA. Measured with immunoSEQ multiplex PCR; TCRdb has only the in-frame clones, and not every one. The sample lists around 280,000 clones; roughly 90% were seen once. Seattle patients were enrolled during active infection and followed longitudinally. The chain combines TRBV11-3 with TRBJ2-1; no firm D call. Sequencing used peripheral blood. The source of this sequence is a woman aged 25 to 39 with COVID-19, enrolled during active disease. CDR3 coding DNA: TGTGCCAGCAGCTTAGACTTGTCTGAGCAGTTCTTC. This gives the protein CASSLDLSEQFF.